This passage covers 5 T cell receptor beta chains from one sample sequenced in a study of response to subunit inactivated influenza vaccine. TCRdb re-called the RT-PCR reads with MiXCR, one entry per CDR3 protein. The table has 450,000 to 600,000 distinct CDR3 sequences, approximately 7.7% seen once; the top ten hold 10% to 15%. Material: PBMCs from blood, obtained around 25 months after vaccination. These receptors came from a man between 50 and 69 years old who received an inactivated influenza vaccine.

CDR3 protein: CSAGLAGGYNEQFF. Here the CDR3 DNA reads TGCAGTGCTGGGTTAGCGGGGGGGTACAATGAGCAGTTCTTC. The J gene is TRBJ2-1, the V gene TRBV20-1, with 11 bases matching TRBD2. V was clipped by 5 bases and J by 4 bases; unmatched bases: 4. Germline CDR1 and CDR2: DFQATT and SNEGSKA (reference sequence). The CDR3 consists of 14 residues.

This rearrangement joins TRBV4-2 to TRBJ2-6; D might be TRBD1 (5 bases). V lost 1 base, J lost 4 bases, and 11 bases lay in between. This CDR3 is 16 amino acids long. Germline CDR1 and CDR2: LGHNA and YNFKEQ. The CDR3: CASSQAGYSGANVLTF. The CDR3 nucleotides are TGTGCCAGCAGCCAAGCAGGGTATTCGGGGGCCAACGTCCTGACTTTC.

This clonotype was seen a few times. This chain uses TRBV27 with TRBJ2-2; D is unclear. Germline assignment: CDR1 MNHEY and CDR2 SMNVEV (reference sequence). The CDR3 runs 15 residues. V lost 5 bases, J lost 0 bases, and 10 bases lay in between. The chain's CDR3 is CASSLYPTNTGELFF. The CDR3 bases are TGTGCCAGCAGTCTCTACCCAACGAACACCGGGGAGCTGTTTTTT.

This clonotype occurred a few times. The rearrangement joins TRBV5-1 to TRBJ2-5; D is uncertain. V shed 6 bases and J shed 0 bases, with 9 bases lying between them. CDR3 length: 13 amino acids. Germline V gene lookup returns CDR1 SGHRS and CDR2 YFSETQ. Here the CDR3 DNA reads TGCGCCAGCACCCTTATGAACCAAGAGACCCAGTACTTC. Amino acids: CASTLMNQETQYF.

The table lists this clonotype with many counts. This chain links TRBV12-3 or TRBV12-4 with TRBJ2-7, with D perhaps matching TRBD1 (5 bases). The CDR3 totals 13 residues. The V and J ends lost 5 bases and 2 bases respectively, with 10 bases between them. CDR3 protein: CASSIQGAYEQYF. CDR3 DNA sequence: TGTGCCAGCAGTATTCAAGGGGCCTACGAGCAGTACTTC.